A single sample is the source of the 8 T cell receptor beta chains below, sequenced in a study of immune cell composition in non-small cell lung cancer. Measured with immunoSEQ multiplex PCR; TCRdb has only the in-frame clones, and not every one. The sample yields 5,000 to 5,500 clones, around 64% seen once. The source material was lung tumor tissue. The source of these receptors is a human donor with non-small cell lung cancer.

The chain combines TRBV18 with TRBJ2-1, with 12 bases matching TRBD2. The CDR3 runs to 19 residues. Germline V CDR1 and CDR2: KGHSH, LQKENI. With 4 bases clipped from V and 1 base from J, the junction kept 11 bases outside the gene matches. The CDR3 loop reads CASSLLAGGPRGSYNEQFF. Written as DNA, the CDR3 is TGTGCCAGCTCACTCCTAGCGGGAGGGCCACGCGGGTCCTACAATGAGCAGTTCTTC.

CDR3 in amino acids: CASSAGLQETQYF. The CDR3 DNA is TGTGCCAGTAGTGCGGGACTACAAGAGACCCAGTACTTC. This chain connects TRBV19 to TRBJ2-5; 7 bases agree with TRBD2. Per germline, CDR1 LNHDA and CDR2 SQIVND (reference sequence). J lost 2 bases, V lost 5 bases, and 2 bases had no gene match. The CDR3 contains 13 residues.

The chain is built from TRBV4-1 and TRBJ2-1; D might be TRBD2 (5 bases). V lost 2 bases and J 2 bases, leaving 10 bases between the germline ends. CDR3 size: 15 residues. CDR1 is MGHRA, CDR2 YSYEKL, per germline. The CDR3 nucleotides are TGCGCCAGCAGCCAAATGAGCGGACCCTACAATGAGCAGTTCTTC. Its protein is CASSQMSGPYNEQFF.

The CDR3 sequence: CASNVAGDKEDEQFF. CDR3 nucleotides: TGTGCCAGCAATGTAGCGGGAGACAAGGAGGATGAGCAGTTCTTC. The chain recombines TRBV2 with TRBJ2-1, with 9 bases matching TRBD2. The CDR3 is made up of 15 amino acids. Germline assignment: CDR1 SNHLY and CDR2 FYNNEI. Trimming took 7 bases from V and 8 from J; bases not matched to a gene: 12. Drawing the rest from reference TRBV2 and TRBJ2-1, the complete variable domain is EPEVTQTPSHQVTQMGQEVILRCVPISNHLYFYWYRQILGQKVEFLVSFYNNEISEKSEIFDDQFSVERPDGSNFTLKIRSTKLEDSAMYFCASNVAGDKEDEQFFGPGTRLTVL.

The chain links TRBV28 to TRBJ1-2; tentative D call: TRBD1 (5 bases). The germline V and J ends were trimmed by 8 bases and 3 bases, with 10 bases remaining between them. This CDR3 comprises 12 residues. Germline assignment: CDR1 MDHEN and CDR2 SYDVKM. The DNA of the CDR3 is TGTGCCAGCCATTCGGGGGACTATGGCTACACCTTC. Amino acids: CASHSGDYGYTF.

Remarks on this clone: Compared with germline, one end of the junction differs, possibly owing to a read error. The chain is built from TRBV6-1 and TRBJ2-1, with a possible D match to TRBD2 (6 bases). The CDR3 sequence is 12 residues long. Germline CDR1 reads MNHNS; CDR2 reads SASEGT. The CDR3 nucleotides are TGTGCCAGCAGTGTGGGCCTACCCAGGGAGGTCTTC. Translating gives CASSVGLPREVF.

The chain has TRBV19 and TRBJ1-5; D unclear. The germline CDR1 and CDR2 sequences are LNHDA and SQIVND (reference sequence). Trimming left V 2 bases short and J 0 bases short, with 5 bases between. The CDR3 length is 14 residues. The CDR3 here is CASSIQDSNQPQHF. The CDR3 DNA follows: TGTGCCAGTAGTATACAGGATAGCAATCAGCCCCAGCATTTT.

The genes are TRBV7-2 and TRBJ2-7; 8 nucleotides align to TRBD2. V shed 3 bases and J 8 bases; nucleotides not matched to a gene: 3. CDR1 is SGHTA and CDR2 is FQGNSA in the germline V gene. There are 12 residues in the CDR3. The CDR3 DNA reads TGTGCCAGCAGCTTGATAGCGGGACAGCAGTACTTC. Its protein is CASSLIAGQQYF. The full variable domain, rest sourced from reference TRBV7-2 and TRBJ2-7, is GAGVSQSPSNKVTEKGKDVELRCDPISGHTALYWYRQSLGQGLEFLIYFQGNSAPDKSGLPSDRFSAERTGGSVSTLTIQRTQQEDSAVYLCASSLIAGQQYFGPGTRLTVT.